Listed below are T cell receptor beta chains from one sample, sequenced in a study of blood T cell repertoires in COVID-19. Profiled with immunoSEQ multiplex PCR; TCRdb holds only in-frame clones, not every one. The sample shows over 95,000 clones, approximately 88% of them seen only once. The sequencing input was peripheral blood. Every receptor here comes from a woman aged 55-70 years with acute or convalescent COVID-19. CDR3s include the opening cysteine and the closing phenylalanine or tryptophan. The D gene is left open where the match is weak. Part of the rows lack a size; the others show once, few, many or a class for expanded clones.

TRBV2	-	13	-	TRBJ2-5	CASSEDFQETQYF	TGTGCCAGCAGTGAAGACTTCCAAGAGACCCAGTACTTC
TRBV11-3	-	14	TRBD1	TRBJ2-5	CASSLVKGAETQYF	TGTGCCAGCAGCTTAGTTAAGGGGGCTGAGACCCAGTACTTC
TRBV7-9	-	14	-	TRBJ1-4	CASSLQATNEKLFF	TGTGCCAGCAGCTTACAGGCAACTAATGAAAAACTGTTTTTT
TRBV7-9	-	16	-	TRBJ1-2	CASSLELQTENYGYTF	TGTGCCAGCAGCCTCGAACTCCAGACAGAAAACTATGGCTACACCTTC
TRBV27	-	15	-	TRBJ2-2	CASSFTGANTGELFF	TGTGCCAGCAGTTTTACGGGAGCGAACACCGGGGAGCTGTTTTTT
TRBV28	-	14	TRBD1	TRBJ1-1	CASSGDRGATEAFF	TGTGCCAGCAGCGGTGACAGGGGCGCCACTGAAGCTTTCTTT
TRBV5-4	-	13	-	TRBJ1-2	CASSPTENYGYTF	TGTGCCAGCAGTCCTACGGAGAACTATGGCTACACCTTC
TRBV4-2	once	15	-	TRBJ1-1	CASSQYPTGRTGAFF	TGTGCCAGCAGCCAGTACCCTACAGGGAGAACGGGAGCTTTCTTT
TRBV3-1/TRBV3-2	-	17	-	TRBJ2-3	CASSHEQSGRGTDTQYF	TGTGCCAGCAGCCACGAGCAAAGCGGGCGGGGCACAGATACGCAGTATTTT
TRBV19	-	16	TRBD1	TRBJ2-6	CASTTGGGSGANVLTF	TGTGCCAGTACGACAGGGGGGGGCTCTGGGGCCAACGTCCTGACTTTC
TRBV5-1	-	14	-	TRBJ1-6	CASSLIGEGSPLHF	TGCGCCAGCAGCTTGATCGGGGAGGGCTCACCCCTCCACTTT
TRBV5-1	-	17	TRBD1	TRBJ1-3	CASSLETGGVSGNTIYF	TGCGCCAGCAGCTTGGAGACAGGGGGCGTAAGTGGAAACACCATATATTTT
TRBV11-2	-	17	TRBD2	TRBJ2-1	CASSFLRGGGSYNEQFF	TGTGCCAGCAGCTTTCTACGTGGCGGGGGCTCCTACAATGAGCAGTTCTTC
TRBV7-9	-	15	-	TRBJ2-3	CASSSWASGTDTQYF	TGTGCCAGCAGCTCGTGGGCTAGCGGCACAGATACGCAGTATTTT
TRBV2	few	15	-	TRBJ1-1	CASQGQGIVNTEAFF	TGTGCCAGCCAAGGCCAGGGTATCGTGAACACTGAAGCTTTCTTT
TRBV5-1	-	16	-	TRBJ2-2	CASSLMADTNTGELFF	TGCGCCAGCAGCCTGATGGCCGACACGAACACCGGGGAGCTGTTTTTT
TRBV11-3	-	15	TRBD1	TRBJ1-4	CASSFRQGEVEKLFF	TGTGCCAGCAGCTTCAGACAGGGAGAAGTCGAAAAACTGTTTTTT
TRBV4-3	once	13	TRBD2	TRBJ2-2	CASSQGTSGELFF	TGCGCCAGCAGCCAAGGGACTAGCGGGGAGCTGTTTTTT
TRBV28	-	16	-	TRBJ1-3	CASSSPQFAGGNTIYF	TGTGCCAGCAGTAGCCCCCAGTTCGCGGGTGGAAACACCATATATTTT
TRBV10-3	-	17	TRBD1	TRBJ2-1	CAISGVRDRAPYNEQFF	TGTGCCATCAGTGGGGTCCGCGACAGGGCCCCCTACAATGAGCAGTTCTTC
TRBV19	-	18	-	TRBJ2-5	CASSIDLFSSGIQETQYF	TGTGCCAGTAGTATAGATCTATTTAGCTCCGGTATCCAAGAGACCCAGTACTTC
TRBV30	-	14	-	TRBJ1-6	CAWSVGEGGSPLHF	TGTGCCTGGAGTGTAGGAGAGGGAGGGTCACCCCTCCACTTT
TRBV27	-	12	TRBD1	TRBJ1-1	CARQGAGTEAFF	TGTGCCAGACAGGGGGCTGGCACTGAAGCTTTCTTT
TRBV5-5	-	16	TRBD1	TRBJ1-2	CASSLAGTGGNYGYTF	TGTGCCAGCAGCTTGGCAGGGACAGGGGGTAACTATGGCTACACCTTC
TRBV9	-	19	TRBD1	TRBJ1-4	CASSVVEGAGGPPQEKLFF	TGTGCCAGCAGCGTAGTAGAAGGGGCAGGGGGCCCCCCCCAAGAAAAACTGTTTTTT
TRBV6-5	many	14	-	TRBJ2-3	CASSKRTGGDTQYF	TGTGCCAGCAGCAAACGGACCGGGGGAGATACGCAGTATTTT
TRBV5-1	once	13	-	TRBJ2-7	CASSDDGTTTFYF	TGCGCCAGCAGCGACGACGGGACAACAACCTTTTACTTC
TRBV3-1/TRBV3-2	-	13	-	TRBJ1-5	CASSQGYNQPQHF	TGTGCCAGCAGCCAAGGTTACAATCAGCCCCAGCATTTT
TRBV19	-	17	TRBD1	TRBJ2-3	CASRPGQGAFSTDTQYF	TGTGCCAGTAGGCCGGGACAGGGGGCTTTTAGCACAGATACGCAGTATTTT
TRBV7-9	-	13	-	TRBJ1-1	CASSLAGVTEAFF	TGTGCCAGCAGCTTAGCAGGGGTCACTGAAGCTTTCTTT
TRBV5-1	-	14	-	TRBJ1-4	CASSLQGPNEKLFF	TGCGCCAGCAGCTTGCAGGGCCCTAATGAAAAACTGTTTTTT
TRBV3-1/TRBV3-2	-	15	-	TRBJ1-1	CASSPRQAKNTEAFF	TGTGCCAGCAGCCCCAGACAGGCCAAGAACACTGAAGCTTTCTTT
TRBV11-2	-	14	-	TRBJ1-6	CASGRASYNSPLHF	TGTGCCAGCGGGAGGGCCTCCTATAATTCACCCCTCCACTTT
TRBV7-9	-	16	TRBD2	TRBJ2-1	CASSLNLRGGYNEQFF	TGTGCCAGCAGCTTAAATCTACGGGGGGGCTACAATGAGCAGTTCTTC
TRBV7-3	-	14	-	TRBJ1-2	CASSLNSGGSGYTF	TGTGCCAGCAGCTTAAATTCTGGGGGCAGCGGCTACACCTTC
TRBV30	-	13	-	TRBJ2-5	CACQGDTAETQYF	TGTGCCTGTCAAGGGGATACCGCTGAGACCCAGTACTTC
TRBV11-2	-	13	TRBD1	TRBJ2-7	CASSLGSGQGQYF	TGTGCCAGCAGCTTAGGTTCCGGACAGGGGCAGTACTTC
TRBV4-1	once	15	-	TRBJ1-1	CASSQERGMGTEAFF	TGCGCCAGCAGCCAAGAACGGGGGATGGGCACTGAAGCTTTCTTT
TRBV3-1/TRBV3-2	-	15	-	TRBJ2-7	CASSQDWRRGYEQYF	TGTGCCAGCAGCCAAGATTGGCGCAGGGGCTACGAGCAGTACTTC
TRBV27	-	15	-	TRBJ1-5	CASSRNRDGNQPQHF	TGTGCCAGCAGTCGCAACAGGGACGGCAATCAGCCCCAGCATTTT
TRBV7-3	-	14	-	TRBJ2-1	CASSLRGFGNEQFF	TGTGCCAGCAGCCTCCGCGGATTTGGCAATGAGCAGTTCTTC
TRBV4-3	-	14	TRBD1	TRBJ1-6	CASSQVTGGSPLHF	TGCGCCAGCAGCCAAGTGACAGGGGGTTCACCCCTCCACTTT